Listed below are T cell receptor beta chains from one sample, sequenced in a study of blood T cell repertoires in COVID-19. Profiled with immunoSEQ multiplex PCR; TCRdb holds only in-frame clones, not every one. The sample holds tens of thousands of clones, 80% to 85% seen once. The sample consisted of peripheral blood. The origin of the receptors is a man older than 75 with active or convalescent COVID-19. Each CDR3 is given with its conserved first and last residue. Each record gives: J gene, D gene, V gene, clone size, CDR3 DNA, CDR3 protein. D genes are given only for firm matches. Some rows mark clone size as missing; the rest say once, few, many or name a class of expanded clone.

j_gene: TRBJ2-2; d_gene: TRBD1; v_gene: TRBV5-1; abundance: -; CDR3nt: TGCGCCAGCAGCCGGGCAGGGGGCGGCGGGGAGCTGTTTTTT; CDR3aa: CASSRAGGGGELFF
j_gene: TRBJ2-1; d_gene: TRBD2; v_gene: TRBV5-1; abundance: -; CDR3nt: TGCGCCAGCAGGCGGGGACTAGCGGTATACAATGAGCAGTTCTTC; CDR3aa: CASRRGLAVYNEQFF
j_gene: TRBJ2-7; d_gene: TRBD2; v_gene: TRBV6-6; abundance: -; CDR3nt: TGTGCCAGCAGACTTAGCGGGAGTGCCCACGAGCAGTACTTC; CDR3aa: CASRLSGSAHEQYF
j_gene: TRBJ2-1; d_gene: TRBD1; v_gene: TRBV5-4; abundance: -; CDR3nt: TGTGCCAGCAGCTTTGGGACAGGGAGGAGGAATGAGCAGTTCTTC; CDR3aa: CASSFGTGRRNEQFF
j_gene: TRBJ2-2; d_gene: TRBD1; v_gene: TRBV5-6; abundance: -; CDR3nt: TGTGCCAGCAGCTCTGGGACAGGGTACCCCGGGGAGCTGTTTTTT; CDR3aa: CASSSGTGYPGELFF
j_gene: TRBJ1-5; d_gene: -; v_gene: TRBV12-5; abundance: -; CDR3nt: TGTGCTAGTGGTGCCGCAGGGTCTAGCAATCAGCCCCAGCATTTT; CDR3aa: CASGAAGSSNQPQHF
j_gene: TRBJ1-2; d_gene: TRBD1; v_gene: TRBV19; abundance: -; CDR3nt: TGTGCCAGTAGTCCCAGGAACAGGGGGAGAGGATATGGCTACACCTTC; CDR3aa: CASSPRNRGRGYGYTF
j_gene: TRBJ1-1; d_gene: -; v_gene: TRBV4-1; abundance: -; CDR3nt: TGCGCCAGCAGCCAGGGACACTTGAACACTGAAGCTTTCTTT; CDR3aa: CASSQGHLNTEAFF
j_gene: TRBJ2-7; d_gene: TRBD1; v_gene: TRBV5-4; abundance: once; CDR3nt: TGTGCCAGCAGCAAGGACAGGGGCTCTCCCTACGAGCAGTACTTC; CDR3aa: CASSKDRGSPYEQYF
j_gene: TRBJ2-7; d_gene: TRBD1; v_gene: TRBV2; abundance: once; CDR3nt: TGTGCCAGCAAGACGGGACAGGGCCCCTACGAGCAGTACTTC; CDR3aa: CASKTGQGPYEQYF
j_gene: TRBJ1-5; d_gene: -; v_gene: TRBV6-2/TRBV6-3; abundance: -; CDR3nt: TGTGCCAGCAGTTATTACTGGAGCAATCAGCCCCAGCATTTT; CDR3aa: CASSYYWSNQPQHF
j_gene: TRBJ2-7; d_gene: TRBD1; v_gene: TRBV29-1; abundance: -; CDR3nt: TGCAGCGTTGCCGGGACAGCACATTACGAGCAGTACTTC; CDR3aa: CSVAGTAHYEQYF
j_gene: TRBJ1-1; d_gene: TRBD1; v_gene: TRBV18; abundance: -; CDR3nt: TGTGCCAGCTCACCATATTCAGGGGGCACTGAAGCTTTCTTT; CDR3aa: CASSPYSGGTEAFF
j_gene: TRBJ2-5; d_gene: TRBD1; v_gene: TRBV14; abundance: -; CDR3nt: TGTGCCAGCAGCCAAGTTCGTCTGGACAGGGGGTGGGGGACCCAGTACTTC; CDR3aa: CASSQVRLDRGWGTQYF
j_gene: TRBJ1-6; d_gene: TRBD1; v_gene: TRBV6-1; abundance: -; CDR3nt: TGTGCCAGCAGTTCCGCGACAGGGACGAATTCACCCCTCCACTTT; CDR3aa: CASSSATGTNSPLHF
j_gene: TRBJ2-6; d_gene: -; v_gene: TRBV5-5; abundance: -; CDR3nt: TGTGCCAGCAGCCGACAGACAATCACCTCTGGGGCCAACGTCCTGACTTTC; CDR3aa: CASSRQTITSGANVLTF
j_gene: TRBJ2-1; d_gene: TRBD2; v_gene: TRBV4-3; abundance: -; CDR3nt: TGCGCCAGCAGCCTTGGGACTAGCGGGAGTCCCTACAATGAGCAGTTCTTC; CDR3aa: CASSLGTSGSPYNEQFF
j_gene: TRBJ2-3; d_gene: TRBD2; v_gene: TRBV5-5; abundance: -; CDR3nt: TGTGCCAGCAGCTCGCCCGCCCTAGCGGGGGGTGCCACAGATACGCAGTATTTT; CDR3aa: CASSSPALAGGATDTQYF
j_gene: TRBJ2-1; d_gene: TRBD2; v_gene: TRBV25-1; abundance: -; CDR3nt: TGTGCCAGCCCCGGGGGGACGTATGAGCAGTTCTTC; CDR3aa: CASPGGTYEQFF
j_gene: TRBJ2-3; d_gene: -; v_gene: TRBV6-5; abundance: -; CDR3nt: TGTGCCAGCCTATCGCCGATTGCTAGCACAGATACGCAGTATTTT; CDR3aa: CASLSPIASTDTQYF
j_gene: TRBJ2-7; d_gene: TRBD1; v_gene: TRBV11-2; abundance: -; CDR3nt: TGTGCCAGCAGCTCTTTGACAGGGATTACCTACGAGCAGTACTTC; CDR3aa: CASSSLTGITYEQYF
j_gene: TRBJ1-1; d_gene: TRBD1; v_gene: TRBV20-1; abundance: -; CDR3nt: TGCAGTGCTAGTCCGGGAAGGACAGGAAAAACTGAAGCTTTCTTT; CDR3aa: CSASPGRTGKTEAFF
j_gene: TRBJ2-2; d_gene: TRBD1; v_gene: TRBV19; abundance: -; CDR3nt: TGTGCCAGTAGTACACGGACAGGGGGCGCGGGGACCGGGGAGCTGTTTTTT; CDR3aa: CASSTRTGGAGTGELFF
j_gene: TRBJ1-5; d_gene: TRBD1; v_gene: TRBV6-5; abundance: once; CDR3nt: TGTGCCAGCAATTTAGACAGGGACAATCAGCCCCAGCATTTT; CDR3aa: CASNLDRDNQPQHF
j_gene: TRBJ2-3; d_gene: -; v_gene: TRBV5-6; abundance: -; CDR3nt: TGTGCCAGCAGCTTGAGGGCGGGGGCGGCAGATACGCAGTATTTT; CDR3aa: CASSLRAGAADTQYF
j_gene: TRBJ2-2; d_gene: -; v_gene: TRBV12-3/TRBV12-4; abundance: -; CDR3nt: TGTGCCAGCGTCAGGGGTGTCGGGGAGCTGTTTTTT; CDR3aa: CASVRGVGELFF
j_gene: TRBJ1-2; d_gene: -; v_gene: TRBV28; abundance: few; CDR3nt: TGTGCCAGCGAAACAGGTCTCGGGTATGGCTACACCTTC; CDR3aa: CASETGLGYGYTF
j_gene: TRBJ2-1; d_gene: TRBD2; v_gene: TRBV19; abundance: once; CDR3nt: TGTGCCAGTAGTAAGAGACTAGCGGGGGGCCCCCATGGTGAGCAGTTCTTC; CDR3aa: CASSKRLAGGPHGEQFF
j_gene: TRBJ1-2; d_gene: -; v_gene: TRBV2; abundance: -; CDR3nt: TGTGCCAGCAGTCCGGGGAACTATGGCTACACCTTC; CDR3aa: CASSPGNYGYTF
j_gene: TRBJ2-5; d_gene: -; v_gene: TRBV10-3; abundance: -; CDR3nt: TGTGCCATCAGCGCGGGGCAATCTCAAGAGACCCAGTACTTC; CDR3aa: CAISAGQSQETQYF
j_gene: TRBJ2-1; d_gene: -; v_gene: TRBV3-1/TRBV3-2; abundance: -; CDR3nt: TGTGCCAGCTCGGGACAAAGCTCCTACAATGAGCAGTTCTTC; CDR3aa: CASSGQSSYNEQFF
j_gene: TRBJ1-1; d_gene: -; v_gene: TRBV19; abundance: -; CDR3nt: TGTGCCAGTAGTATAACAGGGCCCTCTACTGAAGCTTTCTTT; CDR3aa: CASSITGPSTEAFF
j_gene: TRBJ1-2; d_gene: TRBD1; v_gene: TRBV5-1; abundance: -; CDR3nt: TGCGCCAGCAGCTTGGCGACAGGGGGAACGTATGGCTACACCTTC; CDR3aa: CASSLATGGTYGYTF
j_gene: TRBJ2-5; d_gene: TRBD2; v_gene: TRBV9; abundance: -; CDR3nt: TGTGCCAGCAGCGCTCGGGGGACTAGCGGGGAAGAGACCCAGTACTTC; CDR3aa: CASSARGTSGEETQYF
j_gene: TRBJ2-1; d_gene: -; v_gene: TRBV19; abundance: -; CDR3nt: TGTGCCAGTAAGGGGTATGAGCAGTTCTTC; CDR3aa: CASKGYEQFF
j_gene: TRBJ2-7; d_gene: TRBD2; v_gene: TRBV5-1; abundance: -; CDR3nt: TGCGCCAGCAGCTTGGTCGCTAGCGGGGGCGGCGAGCAGTACTTC; CDR3aa: CASSLVASGGGEQYF
j_gene: TRBJ2-5; d_gene: TRBD2; v_gene: TRBV27; abundance: once; CDR3nt: TGTGCCAGCAGCTCCGGGGGGGGCGGGTTGGAGACCCAGTACTTC; CDR3aa: CASSSGGGGLETQYF
j_gene: TRBJ1-2; d_gene: -; v_gene: TRBV25-1; abundance: -; CDR3nt: TGTGCCAGCAGTGATCTGGCGGACTATGGCTACACCTTC; CDR3aa: CASSDLADYGYTF
j_gene: TRBJ2-3; d_gene: -; v_gene: TRBV4-3; abundance: -; CDR3nt: TGCGCCAGCAGCCAAGTTGCAGGCCCTAGCACAGATACGCAGTATTTT; CDR3aa: CASSQVAGPSTDTQYF
j_gene: TRBJ1-2; d_gene: -; v_gene: TRBV6-2/TRBV6-3; abundance: -; CDR3nt: TGTGCCAGCAGTTACCACGAGAACTATGGCTACACCTTC; CDR3aa: CASSYHENYGYTF
j_gene: TRBJ2-7; d_gene: TRBD1; v_gene: TRBV5-1; abundance: -; CDR3nt: TGCGCCAGCAGCTGGGGGACAGTCAACGAGCAGTACTTC; CDR3aa: CASSWGTVNEQYF
j_gene: TRBJ1-1; d_gene: TRBD1; v_gene: TRBV11-2; abundance: -; CDR3nt: TGTGCCAGCAGCGAGACAGGGACCAACACTGAAGCTTTCTTT; CDR3aa: CASSETGTNTEAFF
j_gene: TRBJ2-1; d_gene: TRBD2; v_gene: TRBV18; abundance: -; CDR3nt: TGTGCCAGCTCACCACCCGGGGGGAATGAGCAGTTCTTC; CDR3aa: CASSPPGGNEQFF